The subject of this entry is one T cell receptor beta chain. What it binds is unknown. PCR amplification relied on 60 Vbeta primers (plus 13 Jbeta primers). Libraries were prepared by immunoSEQ multiplex PCR; TCRdb keeps only in-frame clonotypes and omits some of them. This sample has 150,000 to 200,000 clones, with about 80% found just once. The sample comes from a study of cytomegalovirus exposure and HLA in healthy donors. The study, taken as a whole, reports: Most TCR sequences proved rare, with some public TCRs found in many donors. Sequencing artifact likely explains a cluster of highly shared sequence variants. Researchers reportedly found TCR beta sequences accurately predicted most subjects' HLA-A and HLA-B alleles.

Every donor was a healthy person donating bone marrow. The germline CDR1 and CDR2 sequences are MNHEY and SVGAGI. CDR3 length: 15 residues. V lost 5 bases, J lost 0 bases, and 13 bases lay in between. Sequencing was carried out using PBMCs. The source is a woman younger than 35 in good health and CMV-seropositive. The gene calls are TRBV6-5 and TRBJ1-1; D not certain. The CDR3 loop is CASSPPPALNTEAFF. DNA for the CDR3: TGTGCCAGCAGTCCTCCACCAGCGCTGAACACTGAAGCTTTCTTT.